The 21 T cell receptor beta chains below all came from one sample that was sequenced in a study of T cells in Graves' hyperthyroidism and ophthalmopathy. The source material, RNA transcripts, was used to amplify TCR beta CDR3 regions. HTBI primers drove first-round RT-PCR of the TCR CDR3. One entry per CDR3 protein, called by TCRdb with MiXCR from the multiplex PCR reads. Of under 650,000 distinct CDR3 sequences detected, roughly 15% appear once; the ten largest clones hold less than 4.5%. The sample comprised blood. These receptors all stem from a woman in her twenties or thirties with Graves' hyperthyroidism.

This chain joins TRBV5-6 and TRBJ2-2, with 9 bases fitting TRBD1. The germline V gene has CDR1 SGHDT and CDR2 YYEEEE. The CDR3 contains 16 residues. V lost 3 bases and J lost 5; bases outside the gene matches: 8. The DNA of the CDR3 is TGTGCCAGCAGCTGGGCGACAGGGGGAAGAACCGGGGAGCTGTTTTTT. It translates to CASSWATGGRTGELFF.

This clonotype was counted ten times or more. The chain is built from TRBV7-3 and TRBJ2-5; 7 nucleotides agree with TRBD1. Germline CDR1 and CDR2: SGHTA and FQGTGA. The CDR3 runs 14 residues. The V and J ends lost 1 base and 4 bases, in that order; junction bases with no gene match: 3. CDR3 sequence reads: CASSLIGGGETQYF. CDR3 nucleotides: TGTGCCAGCAGCTTAATAGGGGGCGGAGAGACCCAGTACTTC.

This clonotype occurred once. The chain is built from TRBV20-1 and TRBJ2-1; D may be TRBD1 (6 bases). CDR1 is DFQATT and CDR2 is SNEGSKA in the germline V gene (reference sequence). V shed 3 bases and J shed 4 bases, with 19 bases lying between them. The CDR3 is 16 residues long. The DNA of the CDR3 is TGCAGTGCTAGGCCCCCGACAGGTCATTTGTACAATGAGCAGTTCTTC. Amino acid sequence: CSARPPTGHLYNEQFF.

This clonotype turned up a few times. CDR3 in DNA: TGTGCCAGCAGTTTTTACGGGAAAGAGACCCAGTACTTC. This sequence encodes CASSFYGKETQYF. The chain recombines TRBV12-3 or TRBV12-4 with TRBJ2-5, with D maybe TRBD2 (5 bases). This CDR3 contains 13 residues. Deletions cut 3 bases from V and 3 bases from J, with 8 bases between.

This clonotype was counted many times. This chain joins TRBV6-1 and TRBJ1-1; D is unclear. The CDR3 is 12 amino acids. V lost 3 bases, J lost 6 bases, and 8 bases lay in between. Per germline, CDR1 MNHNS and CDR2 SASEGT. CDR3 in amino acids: CASSDLSAEAFF. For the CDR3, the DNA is TGTGCCAGCAGTGACCTGAGCGCTGAAGCTTTCTTT.

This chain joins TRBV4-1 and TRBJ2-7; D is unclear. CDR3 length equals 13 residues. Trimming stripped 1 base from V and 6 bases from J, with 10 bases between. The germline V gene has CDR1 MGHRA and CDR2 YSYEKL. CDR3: CASSQGGVGEQYF. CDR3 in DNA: TGCGCCAGCAGCCAAGGAGGAGTAGGCGAGCAGTACTTC.

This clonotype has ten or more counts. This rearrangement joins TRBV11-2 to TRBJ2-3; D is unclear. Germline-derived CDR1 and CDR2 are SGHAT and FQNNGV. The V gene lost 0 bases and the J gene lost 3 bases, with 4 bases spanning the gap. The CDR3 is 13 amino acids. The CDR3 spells CASSLEPTDTQYF. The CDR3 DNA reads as TGTGCCAGCAGCTTAGAACCAACAGATACGCAGTATTTT. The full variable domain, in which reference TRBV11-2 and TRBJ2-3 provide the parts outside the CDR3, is EAGVAQSPRYKIIEKRQSVAFWCNPISGHATLYWYQQILGQGPKLLIQFQNNGVVDDSQLPKDRFSAERLKGVDSTLKIQPAKLEDSAVYLCASSLEPTDTQYFGPGTRLTVL.

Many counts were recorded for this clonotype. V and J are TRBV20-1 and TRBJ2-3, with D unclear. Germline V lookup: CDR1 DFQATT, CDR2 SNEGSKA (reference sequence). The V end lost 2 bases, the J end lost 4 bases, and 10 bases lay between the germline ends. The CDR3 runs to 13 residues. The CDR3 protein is CSARHRWADTQYF. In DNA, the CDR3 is TGCAGTGCTAGACATCGGTGGGCAGATACGCAGTATTTT.

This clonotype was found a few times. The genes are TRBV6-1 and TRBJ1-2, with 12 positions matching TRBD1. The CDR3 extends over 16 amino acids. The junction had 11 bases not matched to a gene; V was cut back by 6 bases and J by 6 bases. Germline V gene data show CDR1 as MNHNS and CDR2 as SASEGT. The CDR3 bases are TGTGCCAGCAGCCGGAGTGGGGACAGGGGGCGCGATGGCTACACCTTC. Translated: CASSRSGDRGRDGYTF.

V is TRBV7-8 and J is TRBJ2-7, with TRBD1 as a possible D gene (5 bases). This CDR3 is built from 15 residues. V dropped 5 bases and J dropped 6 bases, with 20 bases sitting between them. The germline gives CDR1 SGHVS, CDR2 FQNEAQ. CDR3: CASSPYRFEWVEQYF. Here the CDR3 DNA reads TGTGCCAGCAGCCCATACAGGTTTGAGTGGGTCGAGCAGTACTTC.

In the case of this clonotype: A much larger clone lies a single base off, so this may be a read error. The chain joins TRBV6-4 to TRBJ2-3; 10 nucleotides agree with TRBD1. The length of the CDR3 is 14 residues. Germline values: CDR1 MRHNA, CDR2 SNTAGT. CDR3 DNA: TGTGCCGGCAGTGGGACAGGGGGCACAGATACGCAGTATTTT. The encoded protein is CAGSGTGGTDTQYF.

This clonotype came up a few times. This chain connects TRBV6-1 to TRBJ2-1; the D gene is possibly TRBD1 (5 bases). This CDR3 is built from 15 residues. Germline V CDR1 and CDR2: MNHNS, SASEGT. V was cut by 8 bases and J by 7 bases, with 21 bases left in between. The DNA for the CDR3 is TGTGCCAGCGGCCCCCTGCAGGGCCCCGGAAATGAGCAGTTCTTC. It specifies CASGPLQGPGNEQFF.

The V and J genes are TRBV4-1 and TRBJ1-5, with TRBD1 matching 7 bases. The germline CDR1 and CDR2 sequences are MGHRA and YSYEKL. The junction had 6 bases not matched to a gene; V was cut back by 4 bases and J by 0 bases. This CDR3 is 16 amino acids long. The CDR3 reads CASSPEGQASNQPQHF. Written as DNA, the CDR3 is TGCGCCAGCAGCCCAGAAGGACAGGCTAGCAATCAGCCCCAGCATTTT.

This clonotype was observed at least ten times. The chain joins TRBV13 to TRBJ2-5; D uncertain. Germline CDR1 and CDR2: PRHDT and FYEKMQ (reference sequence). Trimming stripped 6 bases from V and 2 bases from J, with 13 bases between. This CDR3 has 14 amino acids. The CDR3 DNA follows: TGTGCCAGCAGTCACGGCATTATACAAGAGACCCAGTACTTC. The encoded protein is CASSHGIIQETQYF. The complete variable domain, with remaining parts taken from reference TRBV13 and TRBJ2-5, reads AAGVIQSPRHLIKEKRETATLKCYPIPRHDTVYWYQQGPGQDPQFLISFYEKMQSDKGSIPDRFSAQQFSDYHSELNMSSLELGDSALYFCASSHGIIQETQYFGPGTRLLVL.

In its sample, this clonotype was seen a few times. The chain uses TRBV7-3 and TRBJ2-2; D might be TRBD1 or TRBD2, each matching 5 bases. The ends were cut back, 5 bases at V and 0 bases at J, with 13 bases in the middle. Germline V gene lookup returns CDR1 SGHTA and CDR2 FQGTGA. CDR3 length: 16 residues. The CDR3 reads CASSPQGSANTGELFF. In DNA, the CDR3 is TGTGCCAGCAGCCCCCAGGGTAGCGCGAACACCGGGGAGCTGTTTTTT.

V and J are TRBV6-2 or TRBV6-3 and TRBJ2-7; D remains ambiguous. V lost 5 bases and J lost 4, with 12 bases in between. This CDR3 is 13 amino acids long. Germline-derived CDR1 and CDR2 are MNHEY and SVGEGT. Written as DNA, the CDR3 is TGTGCCAGCAGTAATCGTGGGCGGTACGAGCAGTACTTC. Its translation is CASSNRGRYEQYF.

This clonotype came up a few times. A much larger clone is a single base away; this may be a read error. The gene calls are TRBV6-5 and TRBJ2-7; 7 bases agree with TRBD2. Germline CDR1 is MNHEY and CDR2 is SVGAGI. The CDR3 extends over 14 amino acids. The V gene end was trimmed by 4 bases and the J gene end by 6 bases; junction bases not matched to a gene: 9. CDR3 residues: CASSLAGARGEQYF. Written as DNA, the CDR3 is TGTGCCAGCAGTTTGGCGGGAGCGCGGGGCGAGCAGTACTTC.

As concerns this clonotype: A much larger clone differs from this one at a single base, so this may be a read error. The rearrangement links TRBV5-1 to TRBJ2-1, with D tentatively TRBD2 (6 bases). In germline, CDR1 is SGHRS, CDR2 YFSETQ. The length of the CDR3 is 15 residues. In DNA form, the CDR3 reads TGCGCCGGCAGCGTTTTAGCGGATTCCTACAATGAGCAGTTCTTC. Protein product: CAGSVLADSYNEQFF.

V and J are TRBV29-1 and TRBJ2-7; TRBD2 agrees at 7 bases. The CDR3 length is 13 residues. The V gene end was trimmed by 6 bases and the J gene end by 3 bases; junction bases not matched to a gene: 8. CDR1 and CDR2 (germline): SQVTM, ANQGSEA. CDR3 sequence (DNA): TGCAGCGTGGGGGGGGGATCGGGCTACGAGCAGTACTTC. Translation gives CSVGGGSGYEQYF.

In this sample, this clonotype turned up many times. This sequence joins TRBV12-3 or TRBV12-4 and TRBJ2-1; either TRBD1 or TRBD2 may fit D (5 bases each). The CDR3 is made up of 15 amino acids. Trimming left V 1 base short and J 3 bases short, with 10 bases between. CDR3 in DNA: TGTGCCAGCAGTTTAGAAGGGACCAGCTACAATGAGCAGTTCTTC. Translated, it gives CASSLEGTSYNEQFF.

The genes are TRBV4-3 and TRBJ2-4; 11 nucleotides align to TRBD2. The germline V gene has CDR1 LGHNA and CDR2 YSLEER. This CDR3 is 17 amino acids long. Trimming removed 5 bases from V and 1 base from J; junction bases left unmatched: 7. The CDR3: CASSVPTSGKAKNIQYF. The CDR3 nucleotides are TGCGCCAGCAGCGTTCCGACTAGCGGGAAGGCCAAAAACATTCAGTACTTC.